This T cell receptor beta chain originates from a study of T cell repertoires in cytomegalovirus infection. Using its own MiXCR run on the reads, TCRdb lists one record per CDR3 protein. The sample yields under 850,000 distinct CDR3 sequences, under 40% seen once. Germline V gene lookup returns CDR1 SQVTM and CDR2 ANQGSEA. This CDR3 spans 13 amino acids. V lost 7 bases and J lost 0, with 12 bases in between. This TCR derives from a human donor in good health (CMV status not recorded). Some clones in this sample may be carry-over from other donors' samples. Sequenced sample: PBMCs. V and J are TRBV29-1 and TRBJ1-1, with D unresolved. The CDR3 loop reads CSARGPMNTEAFF. The CDR3 nucleotides are TGCAGCGCCCGAGGGCCGATGAACACTGAAGCTTTCTTT.